This TCR beta chain was sequenced for a study of blood T cell repertoires in COVID-19. In the study overall: Sites in the United States, Italy and Spain provided acute and convalescent COVID-19 samples. T cells, B-cell-depleted T cells, or PBMCs provided the cDNA or gDNA that served as material.

The CDR3 contains 16 residues. Germline loops: CDR1 SQVTM, CDR2 ANQGSEA. J lost 0 bases, V lost 0 bases, and 7 bases had no gene match. Original methodology: Amplification from reference gene primers served as the basis for estimated nucleated cell counts. The repertoire was sequenced with immunoSEQ multiplex PCR; TCRdb's copy has only in-frame clones and lacks some. That table gives V, J and clone size, and the DNA gave D and trimming. The table records more than 90,000 clones, 80% to 90% of them present only once. The TCR sequence derives from an older man who had recovered from COVID-19. The material sequenced was peripheral blood. This chain links TRBV29-1 with TRBJ2-7; 8 bases agree with TRBD2. CDR3 in amino acids: CSVEEIVSGSSYEQYF. For the CDR3, the DNA is TGCAGCGTTGAAGAAATTGTAAGCGGGAGCTCCTACGAGCAGTACTTC.